This T cell receptor (beta chain) was captured by sequencing in a study of tumor-infiltrating lymphocytes in primary liver carcinoma. From approximately 530 ng of total RNA, TCR beta-specific cDNA was reverse-transcribed using a constant-region primer. Three-round nested multiplex PCR performed with slightly modified ARM-PCR produced the TCR beta libraries. TCRdb ran MiXCR on the multiplex PCR reads and lists one entry per CDR3 protein. The table lists under 200,000 distinct CDR3 sequences, around three fifths of them singletons, with around 7.1% in the top ten. They got blood RNA out of unsorted whole blood and also pulled out germline DNA. A note on this clonotype: The antigen is unknown. With a much larger clone just one base away, this may be a read error.

Findings and limits, study-wide: Relative to blood, tumors carried a significantly larger fraction of the repertoire in their top 250 clones (p = 0.039).

The sequencing sample was made of peripheral blood. The receptor's source is a woman aged 60-75 years with primary liver carcinoma and hepatitis B virus infection.

Here the CDR3 DNA reads TGTGCCAGCAACTCCCCCCCGGACGGTTATGGCTACACCTTC. The encoded protein is CASNSPPDGYGYTF. This rearrangement joins TRBV5-4 to TRBJ1-2; D is unresolved. Trimming took 6 bases from V and 5 from J, leaving 17 bases between them. Looked up from germline, CDR1 is SGHNT and CDR2 is YYREEE (reference sequence). The CDR3 loop spans 14 amino acids.